A single sample is the source of the 25 T cell receptor beta chains below, sequenced in a study of blood T cell repertoires in COVID-19. Here immunoSEQ multiplex PCR was the method, and the copy in TCRdb shows in-frame clones only, minus some. The repertoire includes under 200,000 clones, more than 70% of them detected once, and about 1.6% sits in the top ten. The sequenced sample was peripheral blood. These receptors were taken from a man in his late teens or twenties with active or convalescent COVID-19.

This chain joins TRBV27 and TRBJ1-2; the D gene is possibly TRBD1 (5 bases). The germline gives CDR1 MNHEY, CDR2 SMNVEV (reference sequence). The germline V and J ends were trimmed by 6 bases and 2 bases, with 19 bases remaining between them. This CDR3 spans 16 amino acids. In DNA form, the CDR3 reads TGTGCCAGCAGCACAGGACCGCCATTTATCAACTATGGCTACACCTTC. It codes for CASSTGPPFINYGYTF.

The chain employs TRBV11-2 and TRBJ1-4; 8 bases match TRBD1. The CDR3 sequence is 16 residues long. Trimming took 0 bases from V and 4 from J; bases not matched to a gene: 4. Germline V gives CDR1 SGHAT, CDR2 FQNNGV. The CDR3: CASSLDPGQVNEKLFF. CDR3 bases: TGTGCCAGCAGCTTAGACCCGGGACAGGTTAATGAAAAACTGTTTTTT.

This chain joins TRBV30 and TRBJ1-2, with D unclear. V was shortened by 0 bases and J by 2 bases, with 16 bases between the two germline ends. The length of the CDR3 is 16 residues. The germline gives CDR1 GTSNPN, CDR2 SVGIG (reference sequence). CDR3 coding DNA: TGTGCCTGGAGTGTGAGGTCACTAACTAACAACTATGGCTACACCTTC. As protein: CAWSVRSLTNNYGYTF.

This sequence joins TRBV3-1 (or the pseudogene TRBV3-2) and TRBJ1-2; 9 bases are a match to TRBD1. Germline loops: CDR1 LGHDT, CDR2 YNNKEL (reference sequence). This CDR3 has 14 residues. Trimming at V came to 2 bases and at J to 8 bases, leaving 6 bases not matched to a gene. In DNA, the CDR3 is TGTGCCAGCAGCCAACCGGGACAGGGATTGGGCTACACCTTC. This gives the protein CASSQPGQGLGYTF.

The J gene is TRBJ2-2, the V gene TRBV24-1; the match to TRBD1 covers 9 bases. CDR3 size: 16 residues. Germline lookup yields CDR1 KGHDR and CDR2 SFDVKD. V shed 4 bases, J shed 5 bases, and the junction held 7 bases outside the gene matches. The CDR3 loop reads CATSDPRQGETGELFF. For the CDR3, the DNA is TGTGCCACCAGTGACCCCCGACAGGGGGAGACCGGGGAGCTGTTTTTT.

The genes are TRBV30 and TRBJ2-1; 10 bases are a match to TRBD2. The CDR3 covers 15 residues. Germline V gene sequence: CDR1 GTSNPN, CDR2 SVGIG (reference sequence). Unmatched junction bases numbered 6, after V lost 3 bases and J lost 4 bases. CDR3 bases: TGTGCCTGGAGGCAGCGGGGGGGCTCGTACAATGAGCAGTTCTTC. Its protein is CAWRQRGGSYNEQFF.

This sequence joins TRBV9 and TRBJ2-3; 9 bases map to TRBD1. Germline lookup yields CDR1 SGDLS and CDR2 YYNGEE. The V segment lost 2 bases and the J segment 5 bases; nucleotides outside the gene matches: 3. The CDR3 is made up of 14 amino acids. The CDR3 spells CASSVTTGGDTQYF. In DNA form, the CDR3 reads TGTGCCAGCAGCGTTACGACAGGGGGAGATACGCAGTATTTT.

This chain connects TRBV30 to TRBJ1-2; 7 nucleotides match TRBD1. CDR1 is GTSNPN, CDR2 SVGIG, per germline (reference sequence). The CDR3 runs to 12 residues. With 2 bases clipped from V and 3 bases from J, the junction kept 0 bases outside the gene matches. This chain's CDR3 is CAWSQGDYGYTF. CDR3 nucleotides: TGTGCCTGGAGTCAGGGGGACTATGGCTACACCTTC.

The genes are TRBV7-8 and TRBJ2-3, with 15 bases aligning to TRBD2. The CDR3 runs to 19 residues. Trimming cost V 4 bases and J 5 bases; bases outside gene matches: 13. Germline CDR1 SGHVS, CDR2 FQNEAQ. CDR3 DNA sequence: TGTGCCAGCAGCTCATTTGGACTAGCGGGAGGGCCGAAGCGAGATACGCAGTATTTT. It codes for CASSSFGLAGGPKRDTQYF.

V and J are TRBV9 and TRBJ2-5; maybe TRBD2 (6 bases). V was cut by 0 bases and J by 2 bases, with 11 bases left in between. The CDR3 runs to 15 residues. Germline V gene data show CDR1 as SGDLS and CDR2 as YYNGEE. CDR3 amino acids: CASSVAGLKQETQYF. The CDR3, as DNA: TGTGCCAGCAGCGTAGCGGGACTTAAACAAGAGACCCAGTACTTC. Full variable domain (remainder filled in from reference TRBV9 and TRBJ2-5): DSGVTQTPKHLITATGQRVTLRCSPRSGDLSVYWYQQSLDQGLQFLIQYYNGEERAKGNILERFSAQQFPDLHSELNLSSLELGDSALYFCASSVAGLKQETQYFGPGTRLLVL.

The chain links TRBV19 to TRBJ2-3; D unresolved. The CDR3 is 12 amino acids. The V and J ends lost 7 bases and 3 bases respectively, with 8 bases between them. Germline lookup yields CDR1 LNHDA and CDR2 SQIVND (reference sequence). The chain's CDR3 is CASTPGTDTQYF. The CDR3 region has the DNA TGTGCCAGTACACCCGGGACAGATACGCAGTATTTT. The full variable domain, its missing parts supplied by reference TRBV19 and TRBJ2-3, is DGGITQSPKYLFRKEGQNVTLSCEQNLNHDAMYWYRQDPGQGLRLIYYSQIVNDFQKGDIAEGYSVSREKKESFPLTVTSAQKNPTAFYLCASTPGTDTQYFGPGTRLTVL.

The chain employs TRBV6-6 and TRBJ2-2, with 9 bases that match TRBD1. Germline lookup yields CDR1 MNHNY and CDR2 SVGAGI (reference sequence). This CDR3 is built from 16 residues. J lost 0 bases, V lost 5 bases, and 4 bases had no gene match. CDR3 loop: CASSPRQGANTGELFF. CDR3 in DNA: TGTGCCAGCAGTCCACGACAGGGGGCGAACACCGGGGAGCTGTTTTTT.

This rearrangement joins TRBV19 to TRBJ1-4, with a weak D call TRBD1 (5 bases). The CDR3 is 15 residues long. Trimming left V 1 base short and J 0 bases short, with 6 bases between. The germline gives CDR1 LNHDA, CDR2 SQIVND (reference sequence). In DNA form, the CDR3 reads TGTGCCAGTAGTATAGTCAGGGCAACTAATGAAAAACTGTTTTTT. This sequence encodes CASSIVRATNEKLFF.

This clone was observed a few times. The chain recombines TRBV30 with TRBJ1-3; 8 bases are shared with TRBD1. V shed 2 bases and J 2 bases; nucleotides not matched to a gene: 5. CDR1 and CDR2 from the germline V gene are GTSNPN and SVGIG (reference sequence). CDR3 length equals 15 residues. In DNA, the CDR3 is TGTGCCTGGAGTTTGTCAGGGGGCACTGGAAACACCATATATTTT. Translated: CAWSLSGGTGNTIYF.

The count of this clone is one. The chain uses TRBV6-5 and TRBJ1-4; a possible D gene is TRBD1 (5 bases). The V end lost 4 bases, the J end lost 8 bases, and 14 bases lay between the germline ends. CDR3 length: 14 amino acids. Germline V gives CDR1 MNHEY, CDR2 SVGAGI. Here the CDR3 reads CASSWGKAEEKLFF. DNA of the CDR3: TGTGCCAGCAGTTGGGGCAAGGCGGAGGAAAAACTGTTTTTT.

CDR3 sequence reads: CASSLDGTGNNSPLHF. CDR3 nucleotides: TGTGCCAGCAGCTTAGACGGGACAGGGAATAATTCACCCCTCCACTTT. V is TRBV7-9 and J is TRBJ1-6; 9 bases are a match to TRBD1. V lost 1 base to trimming and J lost 5 bases; unmatched junction nucleotides: 3. Germline CDR1 reads SEHNR; CDR2 reads FQNEAQ (reference sequence). CDR3 length: 16 amino acids.

The chain links TRBV10-3 to TRBJ1-1, with no clear D. CDR1 and CDR2 from the germline V gene are ENHRY and SYGVKD. The V end was cut by 3 bases, the J end by 1 base, with 6 bases between. The CDR3 runs to 13 residues. CDR3 in amino acids: CAISDFRNTEAFF. The CDR3 DNA is TGTGCCATCAGTGATTTTAGGAACACTGAAGCTTTCTTT.

J is TRBJ1-2 and V is TRBV18; TRBD1 is a possible D gene (6 bases). Trimming stripped 9 bases from V and 4 bases from J, with 21 bases between. Germline V gene data show CDR1 as KGHSH and CDR2 as LQKENI. The CDR3 is 15 residues long. The CDR3 sequence is CASNPGAGDTYGYTF. In nucleotides, the CDR3 is TGTGCCAGTAACCCTGGGGCAGGGGACACCTATGGCTACACCTTC.

This chain joins TRBV6-2 or TRBV6-3 and TRBJ2-3, with D uncertain. CDR3 length: 15 residues. CDR1 is MNHEY, CDR2 SVGEGT, per germline. V shed 5 bases and J shed 3 bases, with 15 bases lying between them. CDR3 DNA sequence: TGTGCCAGCAGTGTCCGGAGTCTGGAAACAGATACGCAGTATTTT. This gives the protein CASSVRSLETDTQYF.

The chain combines TRBV4-3 with TRBJ1-2; D gene uncertain. This CDR3 spans 16 amino acids. Germline CDR1 is LGHNA and CDR2 is YSLEER. V was trimmed by 1 base and J by 0 bases, leaving 12 bases between them. CDR3 loop: CASSQGPPGSNYGYTF. For the CDR3, the DNA is TGCGCCAGCAGCCAAGGACCACCGGGATCTAACTATGGCTACACCTTC.

This chain links TRBV5-4 with TRBJ2-3, with TRBD2 matching over 8 bases. Trimming cost V 4 bases and J 5 bases; bases outside gene matches: 12. The CDR3 contains 16 residues. In germline, CDR1 is SGHNT, CDR2 YYREEE (reference sequence). CDR3: CASSRAMGGGIDTQYF. The CDR3 DNA follows: TGTGCCAGCAGCCGAGCCATGGGCGGGGGGATAGATACGCAGTATTTT.

V and J are TRBV19 and TRBJ2-3; possibly TRBD2 for D (5 bases). The CDR3 has 16 amino acids. The V gene lost 4 bases and the J gene lost 3 bases, with 17 bases spanning the gap. Per germline, CDR1 LNHDA and CDR2 SQIVND (reference sequence). CDR3 region: CASSTSPRRPTDTQYF. The CDR3 coding sequence is TGTGCCAGTAGTACCAGCCCCAGGAGGCCTACAGATACGCAGTATTTT.

V usage is TRBV28 and J usage is TRBJ2-3, with 10 nucleotides matching TRBD1. CDR1 MDHEN and CDR2 SYDVKM come from the germline V gene. V gave up 2 bases and J gave up 4 bases; unmatched junction bases: 12. This CDR3 region has 18 residues. This CDR3 is CASSLRPGTGEFPDTQYF. CDR3 coding DNA: TGTGCCAGCAGTTTACGCCCCGGGACAGGGGAGTTCCCAGATACGCAGTATTTT.

CDR3: CAISESNGLEGGELFF. In DNA, the CDR3 is TGTGCCATCAGTGAGTCGAATGGACTTGAGGGCGGGGAGCTGTTTTTT. V gene TRBV10-3 combines with J gene TRBJ2-2; the D gene is possibly TRBD2 (5 bases). The germline V and J ends were trimmed by 0 bases and 7 bases, with 15 bases remaining between them. Germline-derived CDR1 and CDR2 are ENHRY and SYGVKD. CDR3 size: 16 residues.

The chain uses TRBV11-2 and TRBJ2-1; 11 nucleotides match TRBD2. The V gene's germline CDR1 is SGHAT and CDR2 FQNNGV. There are 15 residues in the CDR3. Trimming at V came to 0 bases and at J to 5 bases, leaving 0 bases not matched to a gene. CDR3 nucleotide sequence: TGTGCCAGCAGCTTAGATAGCGGGAGGGACAATGAGCAGTTCTTC. Translated, it gives CASSLDSGRDNEQFF.